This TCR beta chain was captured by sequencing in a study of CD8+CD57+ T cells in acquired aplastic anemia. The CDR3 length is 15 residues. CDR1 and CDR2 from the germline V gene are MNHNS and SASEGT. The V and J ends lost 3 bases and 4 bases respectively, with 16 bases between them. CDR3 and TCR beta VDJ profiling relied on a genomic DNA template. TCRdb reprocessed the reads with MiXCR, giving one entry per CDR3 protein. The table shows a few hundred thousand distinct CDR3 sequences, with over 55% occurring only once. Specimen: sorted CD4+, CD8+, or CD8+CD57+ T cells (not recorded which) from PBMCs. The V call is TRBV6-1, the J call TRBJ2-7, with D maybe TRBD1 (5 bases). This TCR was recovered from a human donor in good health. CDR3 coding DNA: TGTGCCAGCAGTGATGGTGGGGCTAAGGTTTACGAGCAGTACTTC. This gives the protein CASSDGGAKVYEQYF.